This T cell receptor beta chain was recorded in a study of blood T cell repertoires in COVID-19. Method: immunoSEQ multiplex PCR; TCRdb's copy keeps in-frame clones and lacks some. The sample lists about 170,000 clones; more than 65% were seen once. CDR3 size: 13 residues. V was clipped by 3 bases and J by 2 bases, with 6 bases between them. Germline V lookup: CDR1 SNHLY, CDR2 FYNNEI. Sequencing was performed on peripheral blood. The origin of this receptor is a woman older than 75 with active or convalescent COVID-19. The gene calls are TRBV2 and TRBJ2-3, with unresolved D. CDR3 in amino acids: CASSDLYTDTQYF. As DNA, the CDR3 is TGTGCCAGCAGTGATCTTTACACAGATACGCAGTATTTT.